The rows below give T cell receptor beta chains drawn from one sample of a study of response to subunit inactivated influenza vaccine. TCRdb fed the RT-PCR reads into MiXCR, producing one record per CDR3 protein. The sample has about 570,000 distinct CDR3 sequences, about 11% seen once. These data also featured in a second study, about T cells expressing NK-cell markers.

The sequences come from PBMCs from blood, collected on the day of vaccination. The receptors shown here come from a man aged 50 to 59 who received an inactivated influenza vaccine. Both conserved end residues are part of each CDR3. D genes are given only for firm matches. The listing skips clone size in some rows; elsewhere it reads once, few, many or a size class.

>14|TRBJ2-5|-|TRBV18|few
CASSPQRVTETQYF
TGTGCCAGCTCACCCCAGCGGGTCACAGAGACCCAGTACTTC
>15|TRBJ2-1|-|TRBV28|-
CASSLISGLNNEQFF
TGTGCCAGCAGTTTAATTTCAGGGTTGAACAATGAGCAGTTCTTC
>13|TRBJ2-3|-|TRBV11-3|-
CASSLENADTQYF
TGTGCCAGCAGCTTAGAAAATGCAGATACGCAGTATTTT
>17|TRBJ2-7|-|TRBV24-1|few
CATSANSGPPQRYEQYF
TGTGCCACCAGTGCCAATTCGGGGCCTCCGCAACGCTACGAGCAGTACTTC
>14|TRBJ2-1|-|TRBV20-1|-
CSARAVLMNNEQFF
TGCAGTGCTAGGGCGGTGCTGATGAACAATGAGCAGTTCTTC
>13|TRBJ2-1|-|TRBV5-1|many
CASSFGGYNEQFF
TGTGCCAGCAGTTTCGGGGGTTACAATGAGCAGTTCTTC
>15|TRBJ2-5|TRBD1|TRBV10-1|few
CASIFSTGISETQYF
TGCGCCAGCATTTTCTCGACAGGGATAAGCGAGACCCAGTACTTC
>14|TRBJ2-7|-|TRBV6-5|once
CASSSHHPLYEQYF
TGTGCCAGCAGTTCCCACCACCCCCTCTACGAGCAGTACTTC
>15|TRBJ2-7|TRBD2|TRBV7-9|-
CASSPKREGGYEQYF
TGTGCCAGCAGCCCAAAGCGGGAGGGCGGGTACGAGCAGTACTTC
>14|TRBJ2-5|-|TRBV18|-
CASSPPIYQETQYF
TGTGCCAGCTCACCACCTATCTACCAAGAGACCCAGTACTTC
>14|TRBJ2-3|TRBD2|TRBV20-1|-
CSAVTSGVPDTQYF
TGCAGTGCTGTAACTAGCGGGGTACCAGATACGCAGTATTTT
>16|TRBJ2-1|TRBD2|TRBV20-1|few
CSARDPRTSSLAEQFF
TGCAGTGCTAGAGATCCAAGGACTAGCAGCTTGGCCGAGCAGTTCTTC
>12|TRBJ2-1|-|TRBV12-3/TRBV12-4|many
CASSGQGNEQFF
TGTGCCAGCAGTGGTCAGGGGAATGAGCAGTTCTTC
>15|TRBJ2-1|TRBD2|TRBV29-1|-
CSVEGAGGPLGEQFF
TGCAGCGTTGAAGGAGCGGGGGGGCCGCTGGGTGAGCAGTTCTTC
>15|TRBJ1-2|TRBD1|TRBV20-1|-
CSARVPPGQGDGYTF
TGCAGTGCTAGAGTCCCTCCGGGACAGGGAGACGGCTACACCTTC
>16|TRBJ2-1|-|TRBV5-1|-
CASSLPRDIDRNEQFF
TGCGCCAGCAGCCTCCCACGGGACATCGATCGGAATGAGCAGTTCTTC
>14|TRBJ2-5|-|TRBV5-6|many
CASSFGDLQETQYF
TGTGCCAGCAGCTTTGGGGATCTCCAAGAGACCCAGTACTTC
>18|TRBJ2-4|-|TRBV14|-
CASSQDSRTSLAKNIQYF
TGTGCCAGCAGCCAAGATAGTCGGACATCGCTAGCCAAAAACATTCAGTACTTC
>14|TRBJ2-6|-|TRBV24-1|-
CATSDPAGANVLTF
TGTGCCACCAGTGATCCCGCTGGGGCCAACGTCCTGACTTTC
>15|TRBJ2-4|-|TRBV3-1|few
CASSQGRGNKNIQYF
TGTGCCAGCAGCCAAGGACGGGGAAACAAAAACATTCAGTACTTC
>16|TRBJ2-2|TRBD2|TRBV30|few
CAWSVLTSGGTGELFF
TGTGCCTGGAGTGTCCTGACTAGCGGGGGAACTGGGGAGCTGTTTTTT
>14|TRBJ2-1|-|TRBV15|-
CATSSWDIYNEQFF
TGTGCCACCTCAAGCTGGGACATTTACAATGAGCAGTTCTTC
>11|TRBJ2-3|-|TRBV15|-
CATSDGDTQYF
TGTGCCACCTCGGACGGGGATACGCAGTATTTT
>13|TRBJ2-7|TRBD2|TRBV20-1|few
CSFGAGSSYEQYF
TGCAGTTTCGGAGCGGGGAGCTCCTACGAGCAGTACTTC